This T cell receptor (beta chain) was profiled in a study of cytomegalovirus exposure and HLA in healthy donors. Findings of the study overall: First-cohort TCR clusters tended to co-occur in the roughly 130 validation repertoires, a later analysis found.

This clone was seen only once. Its matching antigen is unknown. Profiled with immunoSEQ multiplex PCR; TCRdb holds only in-frame clones, not every one. Of roughly 70,000 clones in the sample, around 90% were seen once. The donors were members of the roughly 120-subject validation cohort (separate from the approximately 670-subject first cohort). The V gene end was trimmed by 4 bases and the J gene end by 3 bases; junction bases not matched to a gene: 12. CDR1 KGHSH and CDR2 LQKENI come from the germline V gene. CDR3 length: 18 residues. Sequences were obtained from PBMCs. The chain recombines TRBV18 with TRBJ2-2; TRBD1 matches at 9 bases. The TCR was taken from a woman aged 18-35 years in good health and CMV-seropositive. This chain's CDR3 is CASSLTSPGQGHTGELFF. The CDR3 DNA reads TGTGCCAGCTCACTGACTAGCCCGGGACAGGGTCACACCGGGGAGCTGTTTTTT. The whole variable domain, filled in from reference TRBV18 and TRBJ2-2, reads NAGVMQNPRHLVRRRGQEARLRCSPMKGHSHVYWYRQLPEEGLKFMVYLQKENIIDESGMPKERFSAEFPKEGPSILRIQQVVRGDSAAYFCASSLTSPGQGHTGELFFGEGSRLTVL.